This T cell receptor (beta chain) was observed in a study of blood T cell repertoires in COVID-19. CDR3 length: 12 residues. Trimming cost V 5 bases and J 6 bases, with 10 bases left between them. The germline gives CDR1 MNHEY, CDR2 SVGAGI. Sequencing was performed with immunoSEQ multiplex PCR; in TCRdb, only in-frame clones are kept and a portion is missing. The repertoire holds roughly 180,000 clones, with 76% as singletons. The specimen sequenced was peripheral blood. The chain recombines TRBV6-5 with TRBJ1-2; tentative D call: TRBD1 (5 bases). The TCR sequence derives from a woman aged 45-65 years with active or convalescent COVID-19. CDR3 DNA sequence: TGTGCCAGCAGTCGGGGGGTCGATGGCTACACCTTC. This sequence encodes CASSRGVDGYTF.